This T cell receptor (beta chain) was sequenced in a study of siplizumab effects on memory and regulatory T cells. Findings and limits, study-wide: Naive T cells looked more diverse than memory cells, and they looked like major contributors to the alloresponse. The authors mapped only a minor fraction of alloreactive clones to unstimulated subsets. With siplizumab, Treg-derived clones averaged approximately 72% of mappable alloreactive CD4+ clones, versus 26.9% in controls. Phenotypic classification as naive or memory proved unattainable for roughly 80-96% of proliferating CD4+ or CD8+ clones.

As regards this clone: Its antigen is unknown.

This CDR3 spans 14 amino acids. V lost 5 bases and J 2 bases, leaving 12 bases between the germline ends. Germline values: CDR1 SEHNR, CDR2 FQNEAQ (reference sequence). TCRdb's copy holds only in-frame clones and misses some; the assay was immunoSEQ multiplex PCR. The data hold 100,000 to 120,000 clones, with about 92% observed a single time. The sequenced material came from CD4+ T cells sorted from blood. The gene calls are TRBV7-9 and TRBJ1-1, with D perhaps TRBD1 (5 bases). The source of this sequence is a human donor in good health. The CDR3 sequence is CASSLQTENTEAFF. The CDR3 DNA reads TGTGCCAGCAGCCTTCAGACAGAAAACACTGAAGCTTTCTTT.